The rows below give T cell receptor beta chains drawn from one sample of a study of CD8+ T cells in alopecia areata. Assay: immunoSEQ multiplex PCR; the TCRdb copy retains only in-frame clones and omits some. In the table there are over 150,000 clones, 63% of which are singletons. The specimen was CD4+ T cells sorted from blood, collected at week 0. All receptors derive from a human donor with alopecia areata. CDR3s include the opening cysteine and the closing phenylalanine or tryptophan. D genes are given only for firm matches. Rows may omit the clone size; those that give it use once, few, many or a size class.

d_gene	abundance	v_gene	j_gene	CDR3nt	CDR3aa
TRBD1	NA	TRBV29-1	TRBJ2-6	TGCAGCGTCAGACAGGGAACCTCTGGGGCCAACGTCCTGACTTTC	CSVRQGTSGANVLTF
NA	NA	TRBV7-3	TRBJ2-2	TGTGCCAGCAGCTTCCTAGTGAACACCGGGGAGCTGTTTTTT	CASSFLVNTGELFF
NA	few	TRBV14	TRBJ1-2	TGTGCCAGCAGCCCCATTAGGGGCTATGGCTACACCTTC	CASSPIRGYGYTF
NA	NA	TRBV6-5	TRBJ1-4	TGTGCCAGCAGTTACGTGGGGGGCAAACTGTTTTTT	CASSYVGGKLFF
TRBD1	NA	TRBV11-2	TRBJ1-6	TGTGCCAGCAGCTTACAGGGGGTTCATTCACCCCTCCACTTT	CASSLQGVHSPLHF
NA	NA	TRBV2	TRBJ2-2	TGTGCCAGCAGTGAAACAGGGCGGACCGGGGAGCTGTTTTTT	CASSETGRTGELFF
NA	NA	TRBV7-2	TRBJ2-4	TGTGCCAGCAGCTTGGGCGATCAAAACATTCAGTACTTC	CASSLGDQNIQYF
NA	NA	TRBV30	TRBJ1-1	TGTGCCTGGAGTGTACAGGGGAACACTGAAGCTTTCTTT	CAWSVQGNTEAFF
NA	few	TRBV5-1	TRBJ2-1	TGCGCCAGCAGAGACCAGGGGACCTCCTCTAACAATGAGCAGTTCTTC	CASRDQGTSSNNEQFF
NA	NA	TRBV7-7	TRBJ2-3	TGTGCCAGCAGCTTGGAGGGGAGGACAGATACGCAGTATTTT	CASSLEGRTDTQYF